This TCR beta chain was captured in a study of technical replicates of blood from a few donors. Trimming cost V 5 bases and J 5 bases; bases outside gene matches: 4. The length of the CDR3 is 13 residues. CDR1 is SGHRS and CDR2 is YFSETQ in the germline V gene. The method was immunoSEQ multiplex PCR; TCRdb's version includes in-frame clones alone and lacks a portion of them. Of some 66,000 clones detected, roughly 90% appear once; the ten largest clones hold 4.6%. The chain links TRBV5-1 to TRBJ2-5, with 9 bases lining up with TRBD1. Sequencing input: PBMCs. The receptor was isolated from a human donor in good health. Some clones in this sample may be carry-over from other donors' samples. The CDR3: CASRRTGDETQYF. CDR3 coding DNA: TGCGCCAGCAGACGGACAGGGGATGAGACCCAGTACTTC.